The clone carrying this T cell receptor beta chain was observed a handful of times. Version v3.0 of the immunoSEQ assay was performed at survey level. Researchers set sequencing to target roughly 40,000-55,000 T-cell genomes per sample. Produced via immunoSEQ multiplex PCR; TCRdb's table is partial and in-frame only. The sample contains roughly 40,000 clones, roughly 93% of which appear only once. All donors provided no fewer than one pre-ART and no fewer than two post-ART PBMC samples. V lost 2 bases, J lost 2 bases, and 17 bases lay in between. This CDR3 spans 17 amino acids. Germline V CDR1 and CDR2: SGHKS, YYEKEE (reference sequence). This sample stems from a study of long-term antiretroviral therapy in people with HIV. Study at large: It was about a decade after the earliest samples that the 2015 immediate-ART recommendation appeared.

The specimen was unsorted PBMCs, collected roughly 9.4 years after starting antiretroviral therapy. The clonotype was recovered from a young man with HIV. J is TRBJ2-1 and V is TRBV5-5; a weak D match, TRBD1 (5 bases). The CDR3 is CASSFLWTSSPYNEQFF. The CDR3 bases are TGTGCCAGCAGCTTCTTATGGACATCAAGCCCCTACAATGAGCAGTTCTTC.